The present TCR beta chain was sequenced within a study of blood T cell repertoires in COVID-19. Original handling: Nucleated cell number was recorded as an estimate derived from reference gene primer amplification. Produced via immunoSEQ multiplex PCR; TCRdb's table is partial and in-frame only. V and J calls and clone size are copied from that table; D and trimming were computed from the DNA. This table has roughly 61,000 clones, around 70% appearing once. Input material: peripheral blood. This receptor was taken from a woman in her seventies with acute or convalescent COVID-19.

The CDR3, as DNA: TGTGCCATCAGTGAGCCTCAGGGAGGAAACACCATATATTTT. This codes for CAISEPQGGNTIYF. The chain uses TRBV10-3 and TRBJ1-3; tentative D call: TRBD1 (5 bases). Trimming shortened V by 2 bases and J by 4 bases, and 9 bases separated the two germline ends. CDR3 size: 14 residues. Germline CDR1 reads ENHRY; CDR2 reads SYGVKD.